The 30 T cell receptor beta chains listed next were all sequenced from one sample in a study of blood T cells in healthy people across ages. The authors ran a second PCR of about 7 to 11 cycles using a sample-barcoded 5' primer and a J-beta primer mix. TCRdb itself ran the 5' RACE reads through MiXCR, one entry per CDR3 protein. Among about 1,500,000 distinct CDR3 sequences, roughly 28% were seen once, and the ten largest hold around 7.7%. What was sequenced was blood. All receptors derive from a woman aged 30 to 39 in good health.

The chain joins TRBV12-3 or TRBV12-4 to TRBJ1-2; no clear D. Trimming removed 2 bases from V and 0 bases from J, with 16 bases in between. CDR3 size: 17 residues. The CDR3 spells CASSLRRWSDANYGYTF. CDR3 sequence (DNA): TGTGCCAGCAGTTTAAGGCGTTGGTCGGACGCTAACTATGGCTACACCTTC.

The chain uses TRBV6-2 or TRBV6-3 and TRBJ2-1; 8 nucleotides line up with TRBD2. V lost 7 bases, J lost 3 bases, and 14 bases stayed unmatched. CDR1 and CDR2 from the germline V gene are MNHEY and SVGEGT. This CDR3 region has 17 residues. The CDR3 bases are TGTGCCAGCAACAACTGGGGGGTTACTAGCGGCTACAATGAGCAGTTCTTC. Protein: CASNNWGVTSGYNEQFF.

A word on this clonotype: One end of the junction is discordant with germline, which a read error may explain. The J gene is TRBJ1-1, the V gene TRBV6-6, with 9 bases matching TRBD1. Germline lookup yields CDR1 MNHNY and CDR2 SVGAGI (reference sequence). This CDR3 spans 15 amino acids. This CDR3 is CAGSTGGALNTEAFF. CDR3 DNA sequence: TGTGCCGGCAGTACAGGGGGCGCGTTGAACACTGAAGCTTTCTTT.

This clonotype was counted only a few times. A read error may be the cause here, since a much bigger clone is one base away. The rearrangement links TRBV24-1 to TRBJ2-5; the match to TRBD2 covers 14 bases. This CDR3 spans 15 amino acids. V trimming: 5 bases; J trimming: 11 bases; junction bases outside the gene matches: 9. The germline gives CDR1 KGHDR, CDR2 SFDVKD. Written as DNA, the CDR3 is TGTGCCACCAGTGCAGGGACTAGCGGGAGCACTGAGCAGTACTTC. Translated: CATSAGTSGSTEQYF.

The chain uses TRBV6-5 and TRBJ2-5; D is undetermined. The germline CDR1 and CDR2 sequences are MNHEY and SVGAGI. With 7 bases removed from V and 4 bases from J, the gap between germline ends came to 13 bases. The CDR3 spans 13 residues. CDR3 sequence reads: CASTAVAPETQYF. The DNA of the CDR3 is TGTGCCAGCACGGCGGTCGCCCCAGAGACCCAGTACTTC.

This clonotype came up a few times. CDR3 protein: CASSPQQAGDTQYF. CDR3 bases: TGCGCCAGCAGCCCGCAGCAAGCCGGAGATACGCAGTATTTT. The chain recombines TRBV5-1 with TRBJ2-3, with D hard to call. This CDR3 contains 14 residues. Per the germline V gene, CDR1 is SGHRS and CDR2 is YFSETQ. Deletions cut 4 bases from V and 5 bases from J, with 14 bases between.

The J gene is TRBJ2-5, the V gene TRBV7-9, with TRBD2 identical over 7 bases. This CDR3 is built from 16 residues. The J segment lost 2 bases and the V segment lost 0 bases, leaving 6 bases of the junction unmatched. Germline loops: CDR1 SEHNR, CDR2 FQNEAQ (reference sequence). Written as DNA, the CDR3 is TGTGCCAGCAGCTTAGCTGGTCAGGGACTACAAGAGACCCAGTACTTC. Its translation is CASSLAGQGLQETQYF.

The CDR3 reads CSAPTDRGGNQPQHF. The CDR3, as DNA: TGCAGTGCTCCCACCGACAGGGGGGGAAATCAGCCCCAGCATTTT. V is TRBV20-1 and J is TRBJ1-5; TRBD1 agrees at 9 bases. J lost 4 bases, V lost 5 bases, and 9 bases had no gene match. CDR1 is DFQATT, CDR2 SNEGSKA, per germline (reference sequence). This CDR3 is built from 15 residues.

This clonotype was observed a few times. This sequence may be a read error, since a much larger clone differs from it by one base. The chain combines TRBV12-3 or TRBV12-4 with TRBJ2-5, with D hard to call. V was shortened by 4 bases and J by 11 bases, with 17 bases between the two germline ends. CDR3 length: 13 residues. Here the CDR3 reads CASSSLSLDEQYF. The DNA for the CDR3 is TGTGCCAGCAGTTCCCTATCACTGGATGAGCAGTACTTC.

This clonotype came up a few times. The genes are TRBV9 and TRBJ1-2; 7 bases fit TRBD1. This CDR3 contains 16 residues. From germline, CDR1 is SGDLS and CDR2 YYNGEE. Losses at the gene ends were 3 bases for V and 2 bases for J; bases not matched to a gene: 10. In nucleotides, the CDR3 is TGTGCCAGCAGCGCAGGGGGATGGACAGCCAACTATGGCTACACCTTC. Amino acid sequence: CASSAGGWTANYGYTF.

The chain carries TRBV12-3 or TRBV12-4 and TRBJ1-1; 7 positions agree with TRBD1. V lost 7 bases and J lost 10; bases outside the gene matches: 9. There are 12 residues in the CDR3. CDR3 nucleotides: TGTGCCAGCACCCAAGGGACAGTTGTAGCTTTCTTT. Its protein is CASTQGTVVAFF.

For this clonotype: One junction end disagrees with the germline gene, perhaps due to a read error. The V gene is TRBV10-2, the J gene TRBJ2-7, with D possibly matching TRBD1 (5 bases). CDR1 WSHSY and CDR2 SAAADI come from the germline V gene. There are 14 residues in the CDR3. The CDR3 sequence: CANSEPETDAEQYF. DNA for the CDR3: TGCGCCAACAGTGAGCCGGAGACAGACGCCGAGCAGTACTTC.

J is TRBJ2-1 and V is TRBV6-5, with 9 positions matching TRBD2. Unmatched junction bases numbered 10, after V lost 0 bases and J lost 4 bases. The CDR3 sequence is 18 residues long. Germline CDR1 reads MNHEY; CDR2 reads SVGAGI. The CDR3 sequence: CASSYSNGGGAPYNEQFF. CDR3 bases: TGTGCCAGCAGTTACTCGAATGGCGGGGGGGCCCCATACAATGAGCAGTTCTTC.

This clonotype has just a few counts. The J gene is TRBJ2-1, the V gene TRBV29-1; 9 bases line up with TRBD2. Germline V CDR1 and CDR2: SQVTM, ANQGSEA. The V and J ends lost 6 bases and 9 bases, in that order; junction bases with no gene match: 9. There are 13 residues in the CDR3. The CDR3 nucleotides are TGCAGCGTGGCCGGGCGGGGGGGTGGTGAGCAGTTCTTC. It is translated as CSVAGRGGGEQFF.

The rearrangement links TRBV28 to TRBJ1-1; D might be TRBD1 (6 bases). The CDR3 contains 13 residues. V lost 6 bases to trimming and J lost 6 bases, with 14 bases between them. Germline lookup yields CDR1 MDHEN and CDR2 SYDVKM. CDR3 sequence reads: CASSPGGGAEAFF. In nucleotides, the CDR3 is TGTGCCAGCAGCCCCGGGGGCGGCGCTGAAGCTTTCTTT.

The sample holds one count of this clonotype. The chain links TRBV2 to TRBJ2-1; tentative D call: TRBD1 (6 bases). Trimming left V 5 bases short and J 7 bases short, with 18 bases between. This CDR3 spans 15 amino acids. CDR1 and CDR2 from the germline V gene are SNHLY and FYNNEI. The CDR3 sequence: CASSYYPGQTNEQFF. The CDR3 bases are TGTGCCAGCAGTTATTATCCGGGACAAACGAATGAGCAGTTCTTC.

This rearrangement joins TRBV7-2 to TRBJ1-1; 12 bases line up with TRBD1. The V gene's germline CDR1 is SGHTA and CDR2 FQGNSA. CDR3 length: 16 amino acids. The V and J ends lost 8 bases and 5 bases, in that order; junction bases with no gene match: 12. As DNA, the CDR3 is TGTGCCAGCCGACTAGAGGGGGGACAGGGGGCTACTGAAGCTTTCTTT. This translates into CASRLEGGQGATEAFF.

There are a few counts of this clonotype. V is TRBV6-6 and J is TRBJ1-6; no definite D call. The germline V gene encodes CDR1 MNHNY and CDR2 SVGAGI (reference sequence). The CDR3 loop spans 17 amino acids. Trimming took 3 bases from V and 4 from J, leaving 16 bases between them. The CDR3: CASSYSPGSTYNSPLHF. The CDR3 bases are TGTGCCAGCAGTTATTCCCCGGGCTCCACTTATAATTCACCCCTCCACTTT.

This chain joins TRBV18 and TRBJ1-5, with D uncertain. The CDR3 contains 14 residues. V gave up 8 bases and J gave up 0 bases, with 11 bases separating them. From germline, CDR1 is KGHSH and CDR2 LQKENI. The CDR3 region has the DNA TGTGCCAGCGCCGACCAGTATAGCAATCAGCCCCAGCATTTT. Translated: CASADQYSNQPQHF.

There are a few counts of this clonotype. The rearrangement links TRBV6-5 to TRBJ2-1; the match to TRBD2 covers 7 bases. The V gene's germline CDR1 is MNHEY and CDR2 SVGAGI. This CDR3 region has 15 residues. Losses at the gene ends were 8 bases for V and 6 bases for J; bases not matched to a gene: 13. The CDR3 nucleotides read TGTGCCAGCTCCACAAGGGGAGGGACTACCAATGAGCAGTTCTTC. Its protein product is CASSTRGGTTNEQFF.

For this clonotype: A much larger clone differs from this one at a single base, so this may be a read error. V usage is TRBV6-5 and J usage is TRBJ2-7; D call uncertain. The J call is uncertain, as TRBJ2-5 better fits the DNA end. The CDR3 has 14 residues. Germline V gene lookup returns CDR1 MNHEY and CDR2 SVGAGI. The CDR3 region is CASRTTDSWETQYF. CDR3 bases: TGTGCCAGCAGAACGACCGACTCCTGGGAGACCCAGTACTTC.

Note on this clonotype: This sequence may be a read error, since a much larger clone differs from it by one base. This CDR3 is missing its conserved last phenylalanine or tryptophan, likely due to a read error. V is TRBV4-3 and J is TRBJ2-3; TRBD2 matches 8 bases. The CDR3 contains 14 residues. V was pared by 4 bases and J by 5 bases, with 5 bases of the junction left unmatched. Germline-derived CDR1 and CDR2 are LGHNA and YSLEER. As DNA, the CDR3 is TGCGCCAGCAGCCTTAGCGGGACTATAGATACGCAGTATTCT. This sequence encodes CASSLSGTIDTQYS.

The V call is TRBV12-3 or TRBV12-4, the J call TRBJ2-1; 8 bases fit TRBD2. With V trimmed by 6 bases and J by 9 bases, 13 bases remained unmatched. CDR3 size: 15 residues. The CDR3 region is CASRGTSIARFEQFF. The CDR3 DNA follows: TGTGCCAGCAGGGGGACTAGTATTGCCCGGTTTGAGCAGTTCTTC.

CDR3 bases: TGTGCCAGCAGTTTCGAGGGGCCAGATACGCAGTATTTT. Amino acids: CASSFEGPDTQYF. V usage is TRBV6-5 and J usage is TRBJ2-3; D could derive from TRBD1 or TRBD2 (5 bases each). From germline, CDR1 is MNHEY and CDR2 SVGAGI. Deletions cut 4 bases from V and 4 bases from J, with 9 bases between. The CDR3 runs to 13 residues.

V and J are TRBV5-1 and TRBJ1-6, with D unclear. Deletions cut 0 bases from V and 8 bases from J, with 6 bases between. Germline lookup yields CDR1 SGHRS and CDR2 YFSETQ. This CDR3 is 13 amino acids long. CDR3 residues: CASSLAVDSPLHF. Written as DNA, the CDR3 is TGCGCCAGCAGCTTGGCCGTGGATTCACCCCTCCACTTT.

This clonotype was recorded many times. This sequence joins TRBV9 and TRBJ1-2; no reliable D call. The CDR3 sequence is 13 residues long. CDR1 SGDLS and CDR2 YYNGEE come from the germline V gene. V was clipped by 2 bases and J by 1 base, with 6 bases between them. The CDR3 DNA reads as TGTGCCAGCAGCGTCCTGTATAACTATGGCTACACCTTC. Translating gives CASSVLYNYGYTF. The whole variable domain, filled in from reference TRBV9 and TRBJ1-2, reads DSGVTQTPKHLITATGQRVTLRCSPRSGDLSVYWYQQSLDQGLQFLIQYYNGEERAKGNILERFSAQQFPDLHSELNLSSLELGDSALYFCASSVLYNYGYTFGSGTRLTVV.

This clonotype was detected a few times. This chain uses TRBV20-1 with TRBJ1-2, with no clear D. The CDR3 sequence is 13 residues long. With 4 bases removed from V and 2 bases from J, the gap between germline ends came to 11 bases. Germline V lookup: CDR1 DFQATT, CDR2 SNEGSKA (reference sequence). The CDR3 DNA is TGCAGTGCTACGGTCGGGGTAAACTATGGCTACACCTTC. Translation gives CSATVGVNYGYTF.

The DNA for the CDR3 is TGTGCCAGCAGTCCCCAGTCTAGCGGGAGGGAAGAGCAGTACTTC. Translation: CASSPQSSGREEQYF. This chain joins TRBV12-3 or TRBV12-4 and TRBJ2-5; 12 bases match TRBD2. Trimming cost V 5 bases and J 11 bases; bases outside gene matches: 12. The CDR3 extends over 15 amino acids.

This chain joins TRBV11-2 and TRBJ2-7; 13 bases are a match to TRBD2. Germline values: CDR1 SGHAT, CDR2 FQNNGV. V lost 4 bases to trimming and J lost 0 bases; unmatched junction nucleotides: 3. CDR3 length equals 16 residues. This CDR3 reads CASSSGLAGVSYEQYF. The DNA for the CDR3 is TGTGCCAGCAGCTCAGGACTAGCGGGAGTCTCCTACGAGCAGTACTTC.

The chain joins TRBV27 to TRBJ2-1; D gene unclear. This CDR3 contains 14 residues. The germline gives CDR1 MNHEY, CDR2 SMNVEV (reference sequence). Trimming left V 7 bases short and J 2 bases short, with 12 bases between. The DNA for the CDR3 is TGTGCCAGCACCCATGGCGGTACCTACAATGAGCAGTTCTTC. Its protein product is CASTHGGTYNEQFF.